This entry concerns a single T cell receptor (beta chain). Its matching antigen is unknown. These data come from a study of cytomegalovirus exposure and HLA in healthy donors. The PCR ran on 60 Vbeta and 13 Jbeta primers. Here immunoSEQ multiplex PCR was the method, and the copy in TCRdb shows in-frame clones only, minus some. The sample lists 150,000 to 200,000 clones; approximately 85% were seen once. Study-wide points: The listing of some 170 TCR beta chains classed them as cytomegalovirus-associated. Most subjects' HLA-A and HLA-B alleles were reportedly predicted from TCR beta sequences. A few CMV-associated chains were confirmed in vitro to be specific for CMV antigens. A missense DCLRE1C variant was associated with V- and J-gene trimming of TCR beta chains in a later analysis, and an independent cohort replicated the association.

The receptor comes from a woman aged 45-65 years in good health and CMV-seronegative. The sequencing input was PBMCs.

CDR3 residues: CASSLVSGTTNNEQFF. The CDR3, as DNA: TGCGCCAGCAGCTTGGTTTCCGGGACTACCAACAATGAGCAGTTCTTC. This chain joins TRBV5-1 and TRBJ2-1; 7 positions match TRBD2. This CDR3 comprises 16 residues. Germline V lookup: CDR1 SGHRS, CDR2 YFSETQ. The ends lost 0 bases at V and 5 bases at J; junction bases unmatched: 8.